A few counts support the clone carrying this TCR beta chain. What it binds is unknown. CDR1 and CDR2 from the germline V gene are SGHTA and FQGNSA. Trimming removed 7 bases from V and 4 bases from J, with 14 bases in between. This CDR3 spans 15 amino acids. The sample is drawn from a study of T cells in Graves' hyperthyroidism and ophthalmopathy. RNA transcripts were the template for amplifying TCR beta CDR3 regions. First-round RT-PCR of the TCR CDR3 relied on the HTBI primer set. TCRdb used MiXCR to reprocess the multiplex PCR reads, holding one entry per CDR3 protein. Of about 130,000 distinct CDR3 sequences in the sample, about 20% were seen once. Hyperthyroidism in the patients, aged 18 to 65, was newly diagnosed and under 2 months in duration. Used for diagnoses were clinical symptoms, serum thyroxine and TRAb, thyroid ultrasound and orbital computed tomography. The blood specimen was taken at initial hyperthyroidism diagnosis, before any ophthalmopathy symptoms.

Overall study results and limits: Blood held most thyroid clonotypes expanded above 0.001 frequency.

This TCR was recovered from a woman aged 50 to 65 with Graves' hyperthyroidism that later progressed to Graves' ophthalmopathy. The rearrangement joins TRBV7-2 to TRBJ2-6; the D call may be TRBD1 or TRBD2 (6 bases each). The sequencing sample was made of blood. CDR3 sequence (DNA): TGTGCCAGCAACAAGGGGGGCTCCGGGGCCAACGTCCTGACTTTC. This encodes CASNKGGSGANVLTF.